This T cell receptor (beta chain) is from a study of blood T cell repertoires in COVID-19. The wider study: The study drew acute and convalescent COVID-19 samples from the United States, Italy and Spain. PBMCs, B-cell-depleted T cells, or T cells provided the cDNA or gDNA that made up the material.

This CDR3 is built from 15 residues. Germline V gene data show CDR1 as MNHEY and CDR2 as SVGAGI. V lost 0 bases and J lost 5, with 12 bases in between. The authors' processing: Using reference gene primer amplification, nucleated cell counts were estimated. The repertoire was sequenced with immunoSEQ multiplex PCR; TCRdb's copy has only in-frame clones and lacks some. V and J calls and clone size come straight from that table; D and trimming were deduced from the DNA. The table includes around 290,000 clones, around 89% detected once. Input material: peripheral blood. This sequence was found in a man aged 40-49 years with acute or convalescent COVID-19. This rearrangement joins TRBV6-5 to TRBJ2-3; possibly TRBD1 for D (5 bases). CDR3 nucleotides: TGTGCCAGCAGTTACTCGGGCAGGGCTGGAGATACGCAGTATTTT. Translating gives CASSYSGRAGDTQYF.